The clone carrying this TCR beta chain was recorded at least ten times. Its antigen remains unknown. The sample belongs to a study of CD8 T cells in ankylosing spondylitis. The CDR3 sequence is 16 residues long. Germline loops: CDR1 SGHAT, CDR2 FQDESV (reference sequence). J lost 4 bases, V lost 5 bases, and 10 bases had no gene match. Using its own MiXCR run on the 5' RACE reads, TCRdb lists one record per CDR3 protein. Here the sample spans under 400,000 distinct CDR3 sequences, 11% being singletons. Study-level findings and limits: In the blood and synovial fluid of reactive arthritis, some motif variants had been previously reported.

The rearrangement uses TRBV11-1 and TRBJ2-3, with 9 nucleotides matching TRBD1. The sequence was collected from a female donor with ankylosing spondylitis or in good health (not recorded which). The sample consisted of blood, either unsorted or a sorted T cell fraction (not recorded which). The CDR3 DNA sequence: TGTGCCAGCAGCCCCTACAGGGGGCTGAACCCAGATACGCAGTATTTT. Translation: CASSPYRGLNPDTQYF.